Listed below are T cell receptor beta chains from one sample, sequenced in a study of blood T cells in healthy people across ages. Each CDR3 protein is one row after TCRdb ran MiXCR on the 5' RACE reads. The table records about 1.6 million distinct CDR3 sequences, 30% to 40% of them present only once. The sequencing sample was made of blood. Receptor source: a woman in her twenties or thirties in good health. Each CDR3 is given with its conserved first and last residue.

TRBV12-3/TRBV12-4	TRBJ2-7	CASSLMQGHEQYF
TRBV5-1	TRBJ1-2	CASSEDLLVGYTF
TRBV11-2	TRBJ2-3	CASSLVGDSTDTQYF
TRBV2	TRBJ2-5	CASSRTGSRQETQYF
TRBV30	TRBJ2-1	CAWSVGSRPYNEQFF
TRBV7-2	TRBJ2-5	CASSLNSVQETQDF
TRBV28	TRBJ2-3	CASRERGGPTDTQYF
TRBV6-5	TRBJ2-5	CASSPTGGLQETQYF
TRBV12-3/TRBV12-4	TRBJ2-1	CASSLAWGGQFF
TRBV19	TRBJ2-1	CASSMSLAVYNEQFF
TRBV6-5	TRBJ2-5	CASRLAGGSGETQYF
TRBV12-3/TRBV12-4	TRBJ1-5	CASSLVPDRAGQPQHF
TRBV27	TRBJ2-5	CASRRGQGPGETQYF
TRBV2	TRBJ2-4	CASRGQDFNLAKNIQYF
TRBV7-3	TRBJ2-3	CASSLPGTSGGGTQYF
TRBV5-1	TRBJ2-5	CASRSGNFQETQYF
TRBV10-3	TRBJ2-7	CAIKGGGSYEQYF
TRBV4-2	TRBJ2-1	CASSQDPSGGALNEQFF
TRBV29-1	TRBJ1-1	CSVEVMSNTEAFF
TRBV5-4	TRBJ2-1	CASRSGTLYNEQFF
TRBV12-3/TRBV12-4	TRBJ2-1	CAGSRDTLGNEQFF